This T cell receptor (beta chain) appears in the sequencing data of a study of post-analysis software for immune sequencing data. Study-level information: Both relapsing-remitting and secondary progressive multiple sclerosis featured among the disease courses, as did progressive-relapsing multiple sclerosis.

Unique molecular identifiers were present in the TCR beta cDNA libraries. Between about 0.95 and 11 million T cells gave rise to around 500,000 cDNA molecules. TCRdb redid the calling of the PCR reads with MiXCR, one entry per CDR3 protein. Among fewer than 850,000 distinct CDR3 sequences, roughly 46% were seen once, and the ten largest hold 4.9%. This clonotype was observed a few times. Antigen specificity is unknown. The CDR3 totals 16 residues. Trimming at V came to 2 bases and at J to 4 bases, leaving 7 bases not matched to a gene. The germline CDR1 and CDR2 sequences are ENHRY and SYGVKD. Findings and caveats of the study: Strong co-clustering by F measure was evident for samples that had been prepared in the same batch. TRBV5-6, TRBV5-1 and TRBV20-1 were among four or five TRBV segments more frequent in patients than controls. For normalized Chao1 diversity, multiple sclerosis patients scored significantly lower than controls did.

The specimen sequenced was blood. This TCR was recovered from a girl between 10 and 17 years old with multiple sclerosis. The chain uses TRBV10-3 and TRBJ2-7; 11 bases agree with TRBD2. The CDR3 reads CAISEGTSGSLYEQYF. In DNA form, the CDR3 reads TGTGCCATCAGTGAGGGTACTAGCGGGAGCCTATACGAGCAGTACTTC.